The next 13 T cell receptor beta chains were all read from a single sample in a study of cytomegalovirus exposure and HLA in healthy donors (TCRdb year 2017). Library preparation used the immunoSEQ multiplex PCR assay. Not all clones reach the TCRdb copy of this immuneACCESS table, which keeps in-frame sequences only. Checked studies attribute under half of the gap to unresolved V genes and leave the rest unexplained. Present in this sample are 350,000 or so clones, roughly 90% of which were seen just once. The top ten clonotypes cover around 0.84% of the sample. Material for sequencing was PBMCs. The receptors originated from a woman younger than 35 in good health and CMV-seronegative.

CDR3 coding DNA: TGTGCCAGCAGCTTCAGGGTAGGGGGTAATGAGCAGTTCTTC. Translated: CASSFRVGGNEQFF. This chain connects TRBV11-1 to TRBJ2-1, with a weak D call TRBD1 (6 bases). Trimming took 3 bases from V and 7 from J, leaving 13 bases between them. CDR3 length: 14 amino acids. CDR1 is SGHAT, CDR2 FQDESV, per germline (reference sequence).

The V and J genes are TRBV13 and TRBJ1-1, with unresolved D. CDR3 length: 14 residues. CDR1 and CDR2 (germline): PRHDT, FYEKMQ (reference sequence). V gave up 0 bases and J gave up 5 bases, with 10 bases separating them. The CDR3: CASSLGRGVTEAFF. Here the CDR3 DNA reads TGTGCCAGCAGCTTAGGCCGTGGAGTTACTGAAGCTTTCTTT. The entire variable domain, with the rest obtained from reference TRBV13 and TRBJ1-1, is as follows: AAGVIQSPRHLIKEKRETATLKCYPIPRHDTVYWYQQGPGQDPQFLISFYEKMQSDKGSIPDRFSAQQFSDYHSELNMSSLELGDSALYFCASSLGRGVTEAFFGQGTRLTVV.

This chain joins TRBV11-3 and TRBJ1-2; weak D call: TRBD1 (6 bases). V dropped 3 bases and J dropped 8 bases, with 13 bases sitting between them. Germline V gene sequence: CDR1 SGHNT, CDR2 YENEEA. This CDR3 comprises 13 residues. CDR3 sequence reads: CASSLDHREGYTF. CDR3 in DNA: TGTGCCAGCAGCTTGGACCACAGGGAAGGCTACACCTTC.

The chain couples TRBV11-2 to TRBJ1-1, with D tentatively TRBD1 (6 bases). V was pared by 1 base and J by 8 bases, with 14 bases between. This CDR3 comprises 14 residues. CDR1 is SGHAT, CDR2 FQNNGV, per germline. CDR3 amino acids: CASSLAGTTAEAFF. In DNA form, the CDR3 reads TGTGCCAGCAGCTTAGCCGGGACAACAGCCGAAGCTTTCTTT.

This CDR3 is CASSVRGSQETQYF. The DNA of the CDR3 is TGTGCCAGCAGTGTCAGGGGTTCCCAAGAGACCCAGTACTTC. The chain is built from TRBV27 and TRBJ2-5; D might be TRBD1 (6 bases). The length of the CDR3 is 14 residues. V was shortened by 5 bases and J by 1 base, with 11 bases between the two germline ends. CDR1 is MNHEY and CDR2 is SMNVEV in the germline V gene (reference sequence).

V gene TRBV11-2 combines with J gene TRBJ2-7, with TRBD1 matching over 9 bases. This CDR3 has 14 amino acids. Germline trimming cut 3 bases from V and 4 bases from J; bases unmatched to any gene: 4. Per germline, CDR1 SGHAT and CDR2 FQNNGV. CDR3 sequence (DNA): TGTGCCAGCAGCTTTGCGACAGGGGGGTACGAGCAGTACTTC. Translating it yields CASSFATGGYEQYF.

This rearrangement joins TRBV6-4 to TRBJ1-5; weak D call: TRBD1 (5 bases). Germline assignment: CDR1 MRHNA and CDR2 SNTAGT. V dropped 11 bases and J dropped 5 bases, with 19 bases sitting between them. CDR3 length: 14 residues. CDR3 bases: TGTGCCGAGTCAGGGCAGGGATCAGATCAGCCCCAGCATTTT. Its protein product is CAESGQGSDQPQHF.

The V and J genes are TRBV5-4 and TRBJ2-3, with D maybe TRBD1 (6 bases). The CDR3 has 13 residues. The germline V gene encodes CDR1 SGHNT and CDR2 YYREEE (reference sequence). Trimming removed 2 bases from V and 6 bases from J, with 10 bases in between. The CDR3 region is CASSLNRDDTQYF. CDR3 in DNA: TGTGCCAGCAGCTTAAACAGGGACGATACGCAGTATTTT.

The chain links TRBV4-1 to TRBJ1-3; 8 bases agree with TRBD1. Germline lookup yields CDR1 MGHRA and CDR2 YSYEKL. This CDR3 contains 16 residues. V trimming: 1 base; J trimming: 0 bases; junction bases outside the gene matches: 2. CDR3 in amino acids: CASSQATGGSGNTIYF. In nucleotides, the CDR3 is TGCGCCAGCAGCCAAGCTACAGGGGGCTCTGGAAACACCATATATTTT.

In DNA form, the CDR3 reads TGTGCCAGCAGTCCGCCAACCGGGACAGGGAAAGGCTACACCTTC. Encoded protein: CASSPPTGTGKGYTF. The rearrangement uses TRBV28 and TRBJ1-2; 9 bases map to TRBD1. The CDR3 runs 15 residues. CDR1 and CDR2 (germline): MDHEN, SYDVKM. V trimming: 5 bases; J trimming: 8 bases; junction bases outside the gene matches: 12.

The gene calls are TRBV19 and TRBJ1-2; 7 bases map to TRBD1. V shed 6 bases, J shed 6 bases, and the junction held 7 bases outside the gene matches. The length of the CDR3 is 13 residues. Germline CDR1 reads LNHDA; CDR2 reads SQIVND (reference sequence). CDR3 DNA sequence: TGTGCCAGTAGCCTGGGGCAGGGGGATGGCTACACCTTC. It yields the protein CASSLGQGDGYTF.

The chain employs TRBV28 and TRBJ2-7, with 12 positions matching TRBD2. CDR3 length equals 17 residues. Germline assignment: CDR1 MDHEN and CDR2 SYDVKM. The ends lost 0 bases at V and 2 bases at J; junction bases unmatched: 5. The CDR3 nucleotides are TGTGCCAGCAGTTTATGGGAAGGACTAGCGGGGACCTACGAGCAGTACTTC. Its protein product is CASSLWEGLAGTYEQYF.

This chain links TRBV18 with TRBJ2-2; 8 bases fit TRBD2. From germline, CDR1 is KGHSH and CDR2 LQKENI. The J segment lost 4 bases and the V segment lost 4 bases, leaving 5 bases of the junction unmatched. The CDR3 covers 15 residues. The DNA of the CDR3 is TGTGCCAGCTCACAAAATAGCGGGGCCACCGGGGAGCTGTTTTTT. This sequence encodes CASSQNSGATGELFF.